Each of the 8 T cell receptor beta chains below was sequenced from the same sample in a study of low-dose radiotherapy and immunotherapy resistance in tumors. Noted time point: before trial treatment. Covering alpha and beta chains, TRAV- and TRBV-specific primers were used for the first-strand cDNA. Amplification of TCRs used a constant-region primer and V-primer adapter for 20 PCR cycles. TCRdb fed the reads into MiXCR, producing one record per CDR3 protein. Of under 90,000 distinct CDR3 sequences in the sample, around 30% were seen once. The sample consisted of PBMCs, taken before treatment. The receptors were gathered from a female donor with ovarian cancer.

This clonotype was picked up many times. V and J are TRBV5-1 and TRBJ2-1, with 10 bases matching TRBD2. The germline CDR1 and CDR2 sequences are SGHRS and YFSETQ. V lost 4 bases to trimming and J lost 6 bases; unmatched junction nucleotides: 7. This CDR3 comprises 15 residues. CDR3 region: CASSPERGGRNEQFF. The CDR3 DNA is TGCGCCAGCAGCCCAGAGCGGGGGGGCCGCAATGAGCAGTTCTTC. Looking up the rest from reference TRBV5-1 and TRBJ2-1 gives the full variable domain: KAGVTQTPRYLIKTRGQQVTLSCSPISGHRSVSWYQQTPGQGLQFLFEYFSETQRNKGNFPGRFSGRQFSNSRSEMNVSTLELGDSALYLCASSPERGGRNEQFFGPGTRLTVL.

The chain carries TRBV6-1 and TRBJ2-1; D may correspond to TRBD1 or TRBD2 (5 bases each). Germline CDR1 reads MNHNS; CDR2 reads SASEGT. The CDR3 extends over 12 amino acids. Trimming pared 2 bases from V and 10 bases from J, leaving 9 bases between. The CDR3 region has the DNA TGTGCCAGCAGTGAATGGGGACGGGAGCAGTTCTTC. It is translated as CASSEWGREQFF.

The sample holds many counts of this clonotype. The CDR3 loop is CASSDGAPTLFYNSPLHF. CDR3 nucleotide sequence: TGTGCCAGCAGTGACGGGGCCCCGACTTTATTCTATAATTCACCCCTCCACTTT. The V gene is TRBV6-2 or TRBV6-3, the J gene TRBJ1-6; D perhaps matches TRBD1 (5 bases). From germline, CDR1 is MNHEY and CDR2 SVGEGT. V was pared by 5 bases and J by 3 bases, with 20 bases between. This CDR3 is 18 amino acids long.

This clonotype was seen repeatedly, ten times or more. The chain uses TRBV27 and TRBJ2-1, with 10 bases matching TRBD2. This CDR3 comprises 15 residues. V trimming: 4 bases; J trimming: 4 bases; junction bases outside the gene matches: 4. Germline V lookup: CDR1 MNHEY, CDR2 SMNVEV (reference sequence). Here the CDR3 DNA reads TGTGCCAGCAGTTATCTAGCGGGGGTTTACAATGAGCAGTTCTTC. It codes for CASSYLAGVYNEQFF.

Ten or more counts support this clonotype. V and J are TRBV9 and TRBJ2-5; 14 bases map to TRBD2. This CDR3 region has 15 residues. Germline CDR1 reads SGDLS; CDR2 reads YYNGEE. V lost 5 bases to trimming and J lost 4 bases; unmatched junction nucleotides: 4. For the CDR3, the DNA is TGTGCCAGCAGTCGAGGACTAGCGGGAGGAGAGACCCAGTACTTC. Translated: CASSRGLAGGETQYF.

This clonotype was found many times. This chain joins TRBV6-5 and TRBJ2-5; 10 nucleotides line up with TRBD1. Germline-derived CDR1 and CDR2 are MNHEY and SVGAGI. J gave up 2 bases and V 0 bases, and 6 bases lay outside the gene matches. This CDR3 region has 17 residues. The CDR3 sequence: CASSYSSPGQGQETQYF. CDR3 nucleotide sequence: TGTGCCAGCAGTTACTCGAGTCCGGGACAGGGGCAAGAGACCCAGTACTTC.

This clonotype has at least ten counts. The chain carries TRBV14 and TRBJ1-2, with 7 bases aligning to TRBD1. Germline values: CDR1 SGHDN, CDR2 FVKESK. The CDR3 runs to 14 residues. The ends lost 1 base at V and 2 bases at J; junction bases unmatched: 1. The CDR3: CASSQADRNYGYTF. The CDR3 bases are TGTGCCAGCAGCCAAGCGGACAGGAACTATGGCTACACCTTC.

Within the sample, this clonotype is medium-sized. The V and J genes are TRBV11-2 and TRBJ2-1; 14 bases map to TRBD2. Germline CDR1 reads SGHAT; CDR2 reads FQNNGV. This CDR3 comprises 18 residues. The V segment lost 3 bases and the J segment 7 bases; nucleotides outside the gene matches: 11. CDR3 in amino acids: CASSFTLLTSGRVNEQFF. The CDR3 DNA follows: TGTGCCAGCAGCTTTACCCTCCTGACTAGCGGGAGGGTAAATGAGCAGTTCTTC.